This T cell receptor beta chain emerged from a study of STAT5B mutations in CD4+ large granular lymphocyte leukemia (dated 2022 in TCRdb). In terms of the full investigation: Among the healthy controls, the CDR3 'QG' motif was associated with a particular HLA allele. The study compared the TCRbeta repertoires of patients with CD4+ T-cell large granular lymphocyte leukemia against the TCRbeta repertoires of healthy blood donors. Flow cytometry performed on FACSCanto II or FACSVerse showed that the purified fractions had more than 95% purity among lymphocytes.

Results and caveats for the whole study, not just this receptor: The data were not HLA-matched, and the relatively small sample size could explain the higher clonality seen in CD4+ compared with CD8+ T-LGLL. Compared with healthy CD4+ repertoires, CD4-sorted patient repertoires appeared more clonal, and this difference remained even after the putative leukemic clones were removed. Each patient's main leukemic clonotypes were private, but approximately 26% of these clonotypes showed up at low frequency in the non-leukemic repertoires of other patients. TRBV06-family usage was enriched among the top patient clones (8/27) compared with healthy controls (2/35).

TCRbeta rearrangements were sequenced from genomic DNA using the immunoSEQ assay at survey resolution. The paper's processing steps were these. In the TCR sequencing data, the smallest productive clonotype frequency that could be detected was 2.59 x 10-5. Analyses included only productive TCRbeta rearrangements, meaning complete and in-frame sequences. Simpson clonality, calculated in the immunoSEQ Analyzer version 3.0, was used as the measure of sample clonality. Clones were binned by frequency as very rare, small, medium, large (1-20%) or hyperexpanded (>20%). Generation probabilities were estimated with OLGA 1.2.3, V-gene circos plots were made with VDJtools, specificities were looked up in VDJdb, and CDR3 motifs were identified with GLIPH. What TCRdb holds here is the immuneACCESS table cut down to in-frame rearrangements. Part of the clones is not present; checked against another copy, under half of the missing clones reflect an unresolved V gene, and the others are unexplained. D and trimming come from the DNA, and the V and J calls and clone size come from that table. Counted in this sample were just over 40,000 clones; around 84% of them appeared once. The biggest ten clones account for approximately 0.35% of the sample.

Notes on this clone: Its antigen specificity is not known. The sample holds no much larger clone one base away, and base qualities are not on file.

The healthy control group was made up of around 37 blood donors, and the Finnish Red Cross blood service supplied their buffy coats. All TCR-sequenced material derived from peripheral blood: patient blood samples and healthy donor buffy coats. Peripheral blood mononuclear cells were isolated by Ficoll-Hypaque gradient centrifugation. For the healthy controls, CD4+ cells were obtained from buffy coats by magnetic purification. The Gentra Puregene Cell and Tissue kit was used to extract genomic DNA, and a Qubit 2.0 fluorometer was used to measure the amount of genomic DNA. Reading from cysteine to phenylalanine, the CDR3 counts 16 amino acids. Of all the DNA, just the CDR3 is kept, 48 bases in frame from base 1. Sequences KGHSH (CDR1) and LQKENI (CDR2) are obtained from the germline V gene. Trimming takes 3 bases off V and 0 bases off J; junction bases not matched to a gene: 4.

This TCR was sampled from a human donor in good health. Sequencing was performed on CD4+ T cells from blood buffy coats. The sequence joins TRBV18 to TRBJ1-5, with 8 central nucleotides matching TRBD1. The sequence in DNA is TGTGCCAGCTCACCGGGGACAGGCAATAGCAATCAGCCCCAGCATTTT. It specifies CASSPGTGNSNQPQHF.